These T cell receptor beta chains were read from a single sample in a study of beta chain features in type 1 diabetes. Sequencing was performed with immunoSEQ multiplex PCR; in TCRdb, only in-frame clones are kept and a portion is missing. This table holds around 26,000 clones, more than 65% found once. Sequencing used stem cell memory CD4+ T cells from blood. The receptors were gathered from a middle-aged woman with type 1 diabetes. CDR3s include the opening cysteine and the closing phenylalanine or tryptophan. Each record gives: D gene, V gene, J gene, clone size, CDR3 DNA, CDR3 protein. A D gene is named only where the DNA matches it firmly. Not all rows give a size; the values are once, few, many and, for expanded clones, a class.

d_call: -
v_call: TRBV2
j_call: TRBJ2-3
clone_size: -
cdr3_nt: TGTGCCAGCAGCTCAGATAGGGGGATAACAGATACGCAGTATTTT
cdr3_aa: CASSSDRGITDTQYF

d_call: TRBD1
v_call: TRBV2
j_call: TRBJ1-2
clone_size: -
cdr3_nt: TGTGCCAGCAGTGGGGAACAGGGGGGTAACTATGGCTACACCTTC
cdr3_aa: CASSGEQGGNYGYTF

d_call: TRBD1
v_call: TRBV6-5
j_call: TRBJ2-5
clone_size: -
cdr3_nt: TGTGCCAGCGAGACAGGGGACCAGTACTTC
cdr3_aa: CASETGDQYF

d_call: TRBD1
v_call: TRBV19
j_call: TRBJ2-7
clone_size: few
cdr3_nt: TGTGCCAGTAGGAAGACAGGGGGAGGAGAAGAGCAGTACTTC
cdr3_aa: CASRKTGGGEEQYF

d_call: TRBD1
v_call: TRBV7-2
j_call: TRBJ1-3
clone_size: -
cdr3_nt: TGTGCCAGCAGCGCTTACAGGGGAACCGGAAACACCATATATTTT
cdr3_aa: CASSAYRGTGNTIYF

d_call: -
v_call: TRBV7-9
j_call: TRBJ2-7
clone_size: few
cdr3_nt: TGTGCCAGCAGCTTCCTAGGGGGCTCCTACGAGCAGTACTTC
cdr3_aa: CASSFLGGSYEQYF

d_call: -
v_call: TRBV7-8
j_call: TRBJ1-5
clone_size: -
cdr3_nt: TGTGCCAGCAGCTTAGAATGGGGGCTGTTTCAGCCCCAGCATTTT
cdr3_aa: CASSLEWGLFQPQHF

d_call: -
v_call: TRBV9
j_call: TRBJ2-5
clone_size: -
cdr3_nt: TGTGCCAGCAGCGTAGCTACCGGGGTCATCCAAGAGACCCAGTACTTC
cdr3_aa: CASSVATGVIQETQYF

d_call: -
v_call: TRBV19
j_call: TRBJ1-4
clone_size: few
cdr3_nt: TGTGCCAGTAACTGGGGAGGTGCAACTAATGAAAAACTGTTTTTT
cdr3_aa: CASNWGGATNEKLFF

d_call: TRBD1
v_call: TRBV19
j_call: TRBJ1-1
clone_size: -
cdr3_nt: TGTGCCAGTAAGCCGACAGGGAAAACTGAAGCTTTCTTT
cdr3_aa: CASKPTGKTEAFF

d_call: -
v_call: TRBV27
j_call: TRBJ1-2
clone_size: -
cdr3_nt: TGTGCCAGCAGTTCATCGGGACTCAACTATGGCTACACCTTC
cdr3_aa: CASSSSGLNYGYTF

d_call: -
v_call: TRBV5-1
j_call: TRBJ1-6
clone_size: -
cdr3_nt: TGCGCCAGCAGCTTGGTTACCAGGGCGTCACCCCTCCACTTT
cdr3_aa: CASSLVTRASPLHF

d_call: -
v_call: TRBV6-6
j_call: TRBJ2-2
clone_size: -
cdr3_nt: TGTGCCAGCAGTACCCGACAGAGGAACACCGGGGAGCTGTTTTTT
cdr3_aa: CASSTRQRNTGELFF

d_call: -
v_call: TRBV6-1
j_call: TRBJ1-5
clone_size: -
cdr3_nt: TGTGCCAGCAGTGAAGCGGGGTGGACAGATTATCAGCCCCAGCATTTT
cdr3_aa: CASSEAGWTDYQPQHF